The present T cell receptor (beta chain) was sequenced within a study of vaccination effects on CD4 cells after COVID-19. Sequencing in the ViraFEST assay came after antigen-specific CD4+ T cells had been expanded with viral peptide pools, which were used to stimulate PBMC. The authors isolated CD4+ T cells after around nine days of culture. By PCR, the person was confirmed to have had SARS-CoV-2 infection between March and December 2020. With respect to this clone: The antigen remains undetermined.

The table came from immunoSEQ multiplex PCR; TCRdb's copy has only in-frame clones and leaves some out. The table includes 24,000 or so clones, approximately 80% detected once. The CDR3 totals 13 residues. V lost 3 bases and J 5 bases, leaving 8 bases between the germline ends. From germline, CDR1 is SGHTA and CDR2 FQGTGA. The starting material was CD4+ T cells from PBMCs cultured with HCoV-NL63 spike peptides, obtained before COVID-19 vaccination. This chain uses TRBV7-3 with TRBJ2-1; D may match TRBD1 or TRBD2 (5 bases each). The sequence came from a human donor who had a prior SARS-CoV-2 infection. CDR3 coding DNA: TGTGCCAGCAGCTTTGGGACGGACAATGAGCAGTTCTTC. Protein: CASSFGTDNEQFF.